This T cell receptor (beta chain) was observed in a study of shared clonotypes between healthy human individuals. Broader study findings: With few donors, the genetic and exposure-history diversity represented was limited. Tissues were not sampled, only blood, and their repertoires likely differ.

Partitioning of CD4+ cells yielded a CD45RA+ naive subset and a CD45RA-negative memory subset. The CDR3 is 15 amino acids. The germline V gene has CDR1 SGDLS and CDR2 YYNGEE. V gave up 3 bases and J gave up 0 bases, with 10 bases separating them. TCRdb's table, derived via immunoSEQ multiplex PCR, lists solely in-frame clones and lacks some. The sample includes approximately 740,000 clones, approximately 79% of them seen just once. Comment on this clone: Antigen: not known.

The TCR sequence derives from a woman in her 30s in good health. The rearrangement uses TRBV9 and TRBJ1-3; D remains unclear. Sequencing was performed on memory CD4+ T cells sorted from blood. Subset meaning: CD45RA-negative fraction. The CDR3 region has the DNA TGTGCCAGCAGCGCCCTGCCGAACTCTGGAAACACCATATATTTT. It translates to CASSALPNSGNTIYF. Supplemented by reference TRBV9 and TRBJ1-3, the full variable domain reads DSGVTQTPKHLITATGQRVTLRCSPRSGDLSVYWYQQSLDQGLQFLIQYYNGEERAKGNILERFSAQQFPDLHSELNLSSLELGDSALYFCASSALPNSGNTIYFGEGSWLTVV.